Included here is one T cell receptor beta chain sequence, with context. Profiled with immunoSEQ multiplex PCR; TCRdb holds only in-frame clones, not every one. This table has more than 300,000 clones, about 93% appearing once. The source of the sample is a study of blood T cell repertoires in COVID-19. Study-wide context: Acute and convalescent COVID-19 specimens originated in the United States, Italy and Spain.

Germline-derived CDR1 and CDR2 are ENHRY and SYGVKD. V gave up 10 bases and J gave up 4 bases; unmatched junction bases: 16. The CDR3 totals 15 residues. The sequence was collected from a woman aged 18-29 years who had recovered from COVID-19. The sequencing sample was made of peripheral blood. This chain uses TRBV10-3 with TRBJ2-7, with 7 bases fitting TRBD2. This chain's CDR3 is CATGSGRDSTYEQYV. The DNA for the CDR3 is TGTGCCACCGGATCGGGGAGGGATTCTACGTACGAGCAGTACGTC.